This T cell receptor beta chain is from a study of cytomegalovirus exposure and HLA in healthy donors. In the study overall: Early release data held tens of millions of unique TCRs from HLA-typed donors. Study conclusions and caveats: TCR beta V- and J-gene trimming, according to a later analysis, was linked to a missense DCLRE1C variant. Later analysis showed TCR association rates varying by HLA locus, highest for DRB1 and lowest for HLA-C.

This clone was found a few times. The antigen is unknown. 60 Vbeta and 13 Jbeta primers were used in PCR. Generated by immunoSEQ multiplex PCR, the TCRdb table keeps only in-frame clones and is missing some. Of 11,000 to 15,000 clones in the sample, under 70% were seen once. The germline V gene has CDR1 SGHVS and CDR2 FNYEAQ. This CDR3 has 14 amino acids. With V trimmed by 5 bases and J by 4 bases, 7 bases remained unmatched. The specimen sequenced was PBMCs. The genes are TRBV7-6 and TRBJ2-5, with 7 bases fitting TRBD2. The sequence derives from a woman between 45 and 60 years old in good health and CMV-seropositive. CDR3: CASSQPGLRETQYF. The CDR3 DNA reads TGTGCCAGCAGCCAGCCGGGACTACGAGAGACCCAGTACTTC.